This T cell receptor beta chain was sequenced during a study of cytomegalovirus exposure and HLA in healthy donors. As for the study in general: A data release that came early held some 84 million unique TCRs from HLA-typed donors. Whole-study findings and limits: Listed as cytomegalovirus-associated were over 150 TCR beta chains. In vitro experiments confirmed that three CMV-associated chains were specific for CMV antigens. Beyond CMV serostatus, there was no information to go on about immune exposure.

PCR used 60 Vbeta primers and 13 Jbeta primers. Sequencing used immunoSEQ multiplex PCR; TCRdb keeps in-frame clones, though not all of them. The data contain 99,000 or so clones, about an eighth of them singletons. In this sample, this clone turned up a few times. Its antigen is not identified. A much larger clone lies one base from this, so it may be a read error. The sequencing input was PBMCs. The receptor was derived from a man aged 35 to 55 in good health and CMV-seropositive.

The CDR3 DNA sequence: TGCGCCAGCCGCCCGGGGGATTCCACCGGGGAGCTGTTTTTT. It encodes CASRPGDSTGELFF. V and J are TRBV7-9 and TRBJ2-2; D perhaps matches TRBD2 (6 bases). Germline V gene lookup returns CDR1 SEHNR and CDR2 FQNEAQ (reference sequence). The CDR3 is 14 amino acids.